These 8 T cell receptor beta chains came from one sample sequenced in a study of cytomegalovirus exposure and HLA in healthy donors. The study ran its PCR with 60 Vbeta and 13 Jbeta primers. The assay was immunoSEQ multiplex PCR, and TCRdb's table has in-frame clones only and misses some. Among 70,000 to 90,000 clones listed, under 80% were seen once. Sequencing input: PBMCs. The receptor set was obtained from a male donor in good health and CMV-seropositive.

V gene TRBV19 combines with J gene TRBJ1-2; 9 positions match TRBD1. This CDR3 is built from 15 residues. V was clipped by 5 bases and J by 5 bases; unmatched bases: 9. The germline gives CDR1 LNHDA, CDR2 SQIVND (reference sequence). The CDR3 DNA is TGTGCCAGTAGTCTCCGACAGGGGGTATATTATGGCTACACCTTC. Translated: CASSLRQGVYYGYTF.

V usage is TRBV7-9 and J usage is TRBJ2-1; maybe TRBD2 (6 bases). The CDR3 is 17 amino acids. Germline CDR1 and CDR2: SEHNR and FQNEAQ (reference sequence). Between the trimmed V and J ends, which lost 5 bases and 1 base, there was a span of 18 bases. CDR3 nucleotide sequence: TGTGCCAGCAGCGGTGGACTAACTTATGGGTCCTACAATGAGCAGTTCTTC. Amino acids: CASSGGLTYGSYNEQFF.

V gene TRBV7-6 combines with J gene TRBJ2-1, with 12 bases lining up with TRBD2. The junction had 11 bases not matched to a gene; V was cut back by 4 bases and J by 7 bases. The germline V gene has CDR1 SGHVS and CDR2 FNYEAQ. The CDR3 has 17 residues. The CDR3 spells CASSSIALAGGMNEQFF. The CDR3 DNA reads TGTGCCAGCAGCTCCATAGCCCTAGCGGGAGGGATGAATGAGCAGTTCTTC.

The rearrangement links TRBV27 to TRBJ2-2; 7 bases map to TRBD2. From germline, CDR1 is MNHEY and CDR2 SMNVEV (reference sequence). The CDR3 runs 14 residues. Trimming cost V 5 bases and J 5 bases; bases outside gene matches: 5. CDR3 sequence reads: CASSTTRGTGELFF. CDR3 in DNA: TGTGCCAGCAGTACCACGCGGGGGACCGGGGAGCTGTTTTTT.

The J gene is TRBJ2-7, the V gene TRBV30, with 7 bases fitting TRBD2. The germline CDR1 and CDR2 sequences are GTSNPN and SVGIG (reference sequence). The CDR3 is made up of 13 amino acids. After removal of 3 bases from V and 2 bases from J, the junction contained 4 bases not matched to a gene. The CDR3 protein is CAWSRDYAYEQYF. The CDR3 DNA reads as TGTGCCTGGAGCCGGGACTACGCCTACGAGCAGTACTTC.

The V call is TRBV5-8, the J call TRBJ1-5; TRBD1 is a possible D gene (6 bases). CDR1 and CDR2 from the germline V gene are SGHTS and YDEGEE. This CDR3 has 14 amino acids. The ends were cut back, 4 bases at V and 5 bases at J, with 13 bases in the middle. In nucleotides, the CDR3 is TGTGCCAGCAGCATAGAGGGGGGGGATCAGCCCCAGCATTTT. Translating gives CASSIEGGDQPQHF.

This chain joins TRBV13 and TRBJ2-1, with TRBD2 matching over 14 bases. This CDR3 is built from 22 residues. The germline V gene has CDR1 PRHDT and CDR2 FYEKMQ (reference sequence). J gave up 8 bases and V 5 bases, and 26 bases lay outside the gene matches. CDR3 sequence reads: CASSPTPEPGLAGEKGFDEQFF. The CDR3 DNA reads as TGTGCCAGCAGCCCGACCCCCGAACCGGGACTAGCGGGAGAAAAGGGCTTCGATGAGCAGTTCTTC.

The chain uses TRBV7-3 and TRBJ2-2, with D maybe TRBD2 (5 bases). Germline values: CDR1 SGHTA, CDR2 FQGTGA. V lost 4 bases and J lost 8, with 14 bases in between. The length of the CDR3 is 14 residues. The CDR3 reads CASSSEAMRGELFF. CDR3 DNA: TGTGCCAGCAGCTCGGAGGCGATGAGGGGGGAGCTGTTTTTT.